These 11 T cell receptor beta chains were all obtained from the same sample, sequenced in a study of blood T cell repertoires in COVID-19. The table came from immunoSEQ multiplex PCR; TCRdb's copy has only in-frame clones and leaves some out. The sample gives some 220,000 clones, about 86% of which show up once; approximately 2.8% is in the top ten. The sequencing input was PBMCs or T cells enriched from blood (not recorded which). The receptors were sampled from a woman aged 50 to 65 in a cohort exposed to, infected with or recovered from COVID-19 (not recorded which).

The table lists this clone with a few counts. The gene calls are TRBV28 and TRBJ1-2, with 9 bases identical to TRBD1. With V trimmed by 8 bases and J by 2 bases, 3 bases remained unmatched. The CDR3 runs to 13 residues. Germline V gene lookup returns CDR1 MDHEN and CDR2 SYDVKM. This CDR3 reads CASSTGGNYGYTF. The CDR3 DNA is TGTGCCAGCTCGACAGGGGGGAACTATGGCTACACCTTC.

The sample holds one count of this clone. The genes are TRBV7-2 and TRBJ2-7; 7 bases align to TRBD1. The CDR3 has 18 residues. The J segment lost 3 bases and the V segment lost 1 base, leaving 15 bases of the junction unmatched. CDR1 SGHTA and CDR2 FQGNSA come from the germline V gene. The CDR3 DNA follows: TGTGCCAGCAGCTTAGAGCGGAGGCAGGGACAGCAAAACTACGAGCAGTACTTC. Translated, it gives CASSLERRQGQQNYEQYF. The whole variable domain, filled in from reference TRBV7-2 and TRBJ2-7, reads GAGVSQSPSNKVTEKGKDVELRCDPISGHTALYWYRQSLGQGLEFLIYFQGNSAPDKSGLPSDRFSAERTGGSVSTLTIQRTQQEDSAVYLCASSLERRQGQQNYEQYFGPGTRLTVT.

V usage is TRBV5-1 and J usage is TRBJ1-6; no definite D call. The CDR3 totals 15 residues. Per the germline V gene, CDR1 is SGHRS and CDR2 is YFSETQ. V dropped 2 bases and J dropped 3 bases, with 9 bases sitting between them. In DNA, the CDR3 is TGCGCCAGCAGCTTACGGCAGGACTATAATTCACCCCTCCACTTT. Protein sequence: CASSLRQDYNSPLHF.

The chain recombines TRBV11-2 with TRBJ1-2, with D possibly being TRBD1 (6 bases). Germline values: CDR1 SGHAT, CDR2 FQNNGV. The V end was cut by 5 bases, the J end by 8 bases, with 15 bases between. CDR3 size: 13 residues. CDR3 DNA sequence: TGTGCCAGCAGCAGGGTCCAGGGGTTGGGCTACACCTTC. As protein: CASSRVQGLGYTF.

This rearrangement joins TRBV3-1 (or the pseudogene TRBV3-2) to TRBJ2-3; 11 bases are shared with TRBD2. J was trimmed by 3 bases and V by 5 bases; bases with no gene match: 13. Per germline, CDR1 LGHDT and CDR2 YNNKEL (reference sequence). CDR3 length equals 18 residues. CDR3 bases: TGTGCCAGCAGCTCCGGGACTAGCGGATTTCGGCAGACAGATACGCAGTATTTT. It yields the protein CASSSGTSGFRQTDTQYF.

The genes are TRBV10-3 and TRBJ1-6; D is undetermined. This CDR3 comprises 12 residues. V was clipped by 4 bases and J by 8 bases, with 6 bases between them. Germline-derived CDR1 and CDR2 are ENHRY and SYGVKD. DNA of the CDR3: TGTGCCATCAGTGGAGGAGATTCACCCCTCCACTTT. Translated: CAISGGDSPLHF.

The table lists this clone with a few counts. The CDR3 sequence: CASSSWSGEDNEQFF. The CDR3 DNA reads TGTGCCAGCAGCTCTTGGAGCGGGGAGGACAATGAGCAGTTCTTC. This chain links TRBV7-9 with TRBJ2-1; TRBD2 agrees at 7 bases. CDR3 length: 15 amino acids. With V trimmed by 4 bases and J by 5 bases, 8 bases remained unmatched. Per germline, CDR1 SEHNR and CDR2 FQNEAQ (reference sequence).

The genes are TRBV15 and TRBJ2-3; 10 nucleotides align to TRBD2. Looked up from germline, CDR1 is LNHNV and CDR2 is YYDKDF (reference sequence). This CDR3 has 15 amino acids. V shed 1 base and J 7 bases; nucleotides not matched to a gene: 5. The CDR3 spells CATSRVSGGANTQYF. In DNA, the CDR3 is TGTGCCACCAGCAGAGTCAGCGGGGGGGCTAATACGCAGTATTTT. Looking up the rest from reference TRBV15 and TRBJ2-3 gives the full variable domain: DAMVIQNPRYQVTQFGKPVTLSCSQTLNHNVMYWYQQKSSQAPKLLFHYYDKDFNNEADTPDNFQSRRPNTSFCFLDIRSPGLGDTAMYLCATSRVSGGANTQYFGPGTRLTVL.

V and J are TRBV7-9 and TRBJ1-6; 9 nucleotides align to TRBD1. Trimming at V came to 3 bases and at J to 10 bases, leaving 4 bases not matched to a gene. This CDR3 region has 14 residues. Germline CDR1 and CDR2: SEHNR and FQNEAQ (reference sequence). The CDR3 DNA is TGTGCCAGCAGCTTCGGACAGGGGATATCACCCCTCCACTTT. Its translation is CASSFGQGISPLHF.

The chain employs TRBV5-1 and TRBJ2-7; D is perhaps TRBD1 (5 bases). The CDR3 totals 14 residues. Between the trimmed V and J ends, which lost 0 bases and 7 bases, there was a span of 14 bases. Germline assignment: CDR1 SGHRS and CDR2 YFSETQ. CDR3 region: CASSLAGRAEEQYF. CDR3 DNA: TGCGCCAGCAGCTTGGCCGGCAGGGCTGAAGAGCAGTACTTC.

The rearrangement links TRBV7-2 to TRBJ2-6, with 7 bases aligning to TRBD1. The CDR3 extends over 16 amino acids. Per germline, CDR1 SGHTA and CDR2 FQGNSA. Losses at the gene ends were 4 bases for V and 0 bases for J; bases not matched to a gene: 3. The CDR3 DNA follows: TGTGCCAGCAGCTCCGGGACAGCCTCTGGGGCCAACGTCCTGACTTTC. It specifies CASSSGTASGANVLTF.